Included here is one T cell receptor beta chain sequence, with context. Its antigen remains unidentified. Germline CDR1 reads SGHRS; CDR2 reads YFSETQ. V lost 0 bases and J 7 bases, leaving 5 bases between the germline ends. The CDR3 runs to 12 residues. The record originates from a study of early stage breast cancer tumors. Study outcomes and limitations: Compared with adjacent normal breast, tumors showed about 2.5-fold denser, more clonal T cells. Most shared enriched TCRB sequences were commonly generated ones.

Sequenced by immunoSEQ multiplex PCR; TCRdb stores in-frame clones only, minus some. The sample has tens of thousands of clones; approximately 84% are singletons. This sequence originates from a person aged 45 to 59 with breast cancer. Sequenced material: blood. The gene calls are TRBV5-1 and TRBJ2-1; the D is unclear. The CDR3 region has the DNA TGCGCCAGCAGCTTGGCTCGTAATGAGCAGTTCTTC. Protein: CASSLARNEQFF.